This record looks at one T cell receptor (beta chain) sequence and its context. The data derive from a study of CD8+ T cells in alopecia areata. Study-level information: Tofacitinib therapy took 6 to 18 months; 6 months off drug came after.

The authors extracted RNA and reverse transcribed it into cDNA as the sequencing template. The method was immunoSEQ multiplex PCR; TCRdb's version includes in-frame clones alone and lacks a portion of them. The sample holds under 110,000 clones; about three fifths are singletons and the top ten take about a sixth. The treatment is: oral pan-JAK inhibitor, 5-10 mg twice daily. This receptor was obtained from a human donor with alopecia areata. Sample: CD8+ T cells sorted from blood, taken at approximately week 60, from a patient treated with tofacitinib.

The CDR3 sequence is CASSLGAGASYEQYF. CDR3 bases: TGTGCCAGCAGCTTAGGGGCGGGGGCCTCCTACGAGCAGTACTTC. The chain combines TRBV11-2 with TRBJ2-7; maybe TRBD2 (7 bases). Between the trimmed V and J ends, which lost 1 base and 0 bases, there was a span of 10 bases. The CDR3 is 15 amino acids. From germline, CDR1 is SGHAT and CDR2 FQNNGV.